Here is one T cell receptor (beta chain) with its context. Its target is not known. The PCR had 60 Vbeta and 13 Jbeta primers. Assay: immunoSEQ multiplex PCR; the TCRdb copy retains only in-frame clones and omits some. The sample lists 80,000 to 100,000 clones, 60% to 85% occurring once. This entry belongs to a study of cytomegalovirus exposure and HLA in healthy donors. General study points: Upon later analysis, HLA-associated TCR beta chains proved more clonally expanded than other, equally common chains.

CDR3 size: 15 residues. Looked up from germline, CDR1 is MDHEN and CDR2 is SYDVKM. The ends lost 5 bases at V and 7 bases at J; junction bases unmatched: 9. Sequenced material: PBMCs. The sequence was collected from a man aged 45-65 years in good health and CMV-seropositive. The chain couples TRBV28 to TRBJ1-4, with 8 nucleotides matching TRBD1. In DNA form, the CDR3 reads TGTGCCAGCAGTCTAAATACAGGGGGAAGTGAAAAACTGTTTTTT. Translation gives CASSLNTGGSEKLFF.